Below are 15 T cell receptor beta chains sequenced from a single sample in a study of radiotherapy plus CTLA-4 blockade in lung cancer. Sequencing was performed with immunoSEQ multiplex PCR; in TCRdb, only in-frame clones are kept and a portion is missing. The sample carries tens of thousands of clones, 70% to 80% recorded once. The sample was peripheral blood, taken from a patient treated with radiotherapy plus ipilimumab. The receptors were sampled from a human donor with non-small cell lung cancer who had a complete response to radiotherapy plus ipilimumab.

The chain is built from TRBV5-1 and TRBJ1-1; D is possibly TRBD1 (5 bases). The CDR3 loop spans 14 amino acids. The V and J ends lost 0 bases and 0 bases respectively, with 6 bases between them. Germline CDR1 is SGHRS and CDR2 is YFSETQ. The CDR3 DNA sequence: TGCGCCAGCAGCTTGGACAGGATGAACACTGAAGCTTTCTTT. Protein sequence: CASSLDRMNTEAFF.

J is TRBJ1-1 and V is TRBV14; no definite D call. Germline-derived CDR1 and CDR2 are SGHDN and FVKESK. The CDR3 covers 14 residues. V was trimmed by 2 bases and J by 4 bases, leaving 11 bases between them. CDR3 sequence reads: CASSQLMGSTEAFF. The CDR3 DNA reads TGTGCCAGCAGCCAATTGATGGGCAGCACTGAAGCTTTCTTT.

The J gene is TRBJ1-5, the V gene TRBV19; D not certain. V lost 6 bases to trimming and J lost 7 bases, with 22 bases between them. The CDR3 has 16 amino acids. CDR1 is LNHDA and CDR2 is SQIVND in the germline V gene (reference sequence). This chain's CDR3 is CASRAAPGSNRQPQHF. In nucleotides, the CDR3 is TGTGCCAGTAGAGCGGCCCCGGGCTCCAACCGCCAGCCCCAGCATTTT.

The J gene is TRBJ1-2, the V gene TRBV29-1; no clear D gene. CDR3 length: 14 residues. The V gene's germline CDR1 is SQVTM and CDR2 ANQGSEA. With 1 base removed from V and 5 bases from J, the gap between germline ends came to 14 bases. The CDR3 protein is CSVEGEGLTYGYTF. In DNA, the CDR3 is TGCAGCGTTGAAGGGGAGGGCCTAACGTATGGCTACACCTTC.

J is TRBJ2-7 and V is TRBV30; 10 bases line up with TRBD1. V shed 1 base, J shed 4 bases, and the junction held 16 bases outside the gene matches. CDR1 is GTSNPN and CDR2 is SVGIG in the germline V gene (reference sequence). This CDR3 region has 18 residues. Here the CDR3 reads CAWSGMPSKTGGGYEQYF. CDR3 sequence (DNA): TGTGCCTGGAGTGGAATGCCCTCTAAGACAGGGGGCGGGTACGAGCAGTACTTC.

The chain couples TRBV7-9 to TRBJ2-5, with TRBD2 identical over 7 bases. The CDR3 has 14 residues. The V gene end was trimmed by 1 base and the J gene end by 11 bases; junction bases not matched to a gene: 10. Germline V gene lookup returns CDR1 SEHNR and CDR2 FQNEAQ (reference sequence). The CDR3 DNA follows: TGTGCCAGCAGCTTAGATCCAGGGACGCGGGAGCAGTACTTC. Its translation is CASSLDPGTREQYF. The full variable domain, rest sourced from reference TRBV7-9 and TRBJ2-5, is DTGVSQNPRHKITKRGQNVTFRCDPISEHNRLYWYRQTLGQGPEFLTYFQNEAQLEKSRLLSDRFSAERPKGSFSTLEIQRTEQGDSAMYLCASSLDPGTREQYFGPGTRLLVL.

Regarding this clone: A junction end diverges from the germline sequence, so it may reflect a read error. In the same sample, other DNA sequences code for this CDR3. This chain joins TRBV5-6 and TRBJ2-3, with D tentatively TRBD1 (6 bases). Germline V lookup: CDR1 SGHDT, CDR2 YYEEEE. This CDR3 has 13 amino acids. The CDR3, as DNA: TGCGCCAGCAGCCGCAGGGGTGGAGATACGCAGTATTTT. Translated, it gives CASSRRGGDTQYF.

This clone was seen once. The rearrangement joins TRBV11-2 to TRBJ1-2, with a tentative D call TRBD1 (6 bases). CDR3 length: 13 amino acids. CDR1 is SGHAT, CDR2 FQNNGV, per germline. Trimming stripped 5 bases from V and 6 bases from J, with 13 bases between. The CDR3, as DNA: TGTGCCAGCAGCCTAGGGGGAGGGAATGGCTACACCTTC. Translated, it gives CASSLGGGNGYTF.

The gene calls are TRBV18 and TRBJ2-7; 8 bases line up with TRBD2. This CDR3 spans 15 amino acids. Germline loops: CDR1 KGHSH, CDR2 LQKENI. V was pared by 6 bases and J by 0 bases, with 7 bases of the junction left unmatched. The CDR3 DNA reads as TGTGCCAGCTCGCCCACTAGCGGAAGCTCCTACGAGCAGTACGTC. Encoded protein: CASSPTSGSSYEQYV.

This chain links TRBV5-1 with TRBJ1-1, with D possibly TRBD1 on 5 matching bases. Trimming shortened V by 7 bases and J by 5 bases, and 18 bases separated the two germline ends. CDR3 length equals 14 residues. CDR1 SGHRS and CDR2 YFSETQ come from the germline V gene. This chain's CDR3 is CASRDGGGETEAFF. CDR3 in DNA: TGCGCCAGCCGAGATGGCGGGGGAGAGACTGAAGCTTTCTTT.

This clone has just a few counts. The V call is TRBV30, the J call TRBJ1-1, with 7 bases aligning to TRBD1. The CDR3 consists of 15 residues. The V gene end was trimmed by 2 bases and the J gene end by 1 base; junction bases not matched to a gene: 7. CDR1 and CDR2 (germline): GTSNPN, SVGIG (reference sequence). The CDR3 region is CAWSHSGGWNTEAFF. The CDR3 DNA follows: TGTGCCTGGAGTCACTCAGGGGGTTGGAACACTGAAGCTTTCTTT. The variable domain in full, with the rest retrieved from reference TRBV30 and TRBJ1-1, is SQTIHQWPATLVQPVGSPLSLECTVEGTSNPNLYWYRQAAGRGLQLLFYSVGIGQISSEVPQNLSASRPQDRQFILSSKKLLLSDSGFYLCAWSHSGGWNTEAFFGQGTRLTVV.

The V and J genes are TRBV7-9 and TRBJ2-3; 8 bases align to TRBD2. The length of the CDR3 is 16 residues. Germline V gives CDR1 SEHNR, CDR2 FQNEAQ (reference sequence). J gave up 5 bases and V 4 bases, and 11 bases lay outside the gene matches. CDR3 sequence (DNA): TGTGCCAGCAGCTACCCCCCTAGCGGGCCCGGAGATACGCAGTATTTT. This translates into CASSYPPSGPGDTQYF. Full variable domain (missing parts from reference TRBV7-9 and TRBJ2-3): DTGVSQNPRHKITKRGQNVTFRCDPISEHNRLYWYRQTLGQGPEFLTYFQNEAQLEKSRLLSDRFSAERPKGSFSTLEIQRTEQGDSAMYLCASSYPPSGPGDTQYFGPGTRLTVL.

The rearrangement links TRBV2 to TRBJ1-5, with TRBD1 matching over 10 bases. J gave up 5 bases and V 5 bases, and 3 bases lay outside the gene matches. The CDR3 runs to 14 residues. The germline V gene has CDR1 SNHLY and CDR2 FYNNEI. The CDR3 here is CASSPGQGYQPQHF. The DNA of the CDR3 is TGTGCCAGCAGTCCGGGACAGGGGTATCAGCCCCAGCATTTT.

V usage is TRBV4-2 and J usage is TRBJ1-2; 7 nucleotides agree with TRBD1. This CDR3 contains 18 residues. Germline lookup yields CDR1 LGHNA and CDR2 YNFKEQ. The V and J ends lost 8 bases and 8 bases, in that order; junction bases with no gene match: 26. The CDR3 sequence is CASSQKVLPGQFLTGYTF. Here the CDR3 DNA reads TGTGCCAGCTCGCAAAAGGTCCTACCGGGACAGTTCTTGACAGGCTACACCTTC.

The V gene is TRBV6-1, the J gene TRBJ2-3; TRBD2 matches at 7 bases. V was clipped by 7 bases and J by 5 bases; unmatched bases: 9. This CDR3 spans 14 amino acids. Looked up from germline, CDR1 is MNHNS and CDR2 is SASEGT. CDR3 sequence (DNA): TGTGCCAGCATAGCGGGCCGACTGGTAGATACGCAGTATTTT. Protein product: CASIAGRLVDTQYF.